Below, 16 T cell receptor beta chains from the same sample are listed, as sequenced in a study of blood T cell repertoires in COVID-19. Assay used: immunoSEQ multiplex PCR; TCRdb lists only in-frame clones, some missing. The table shows some 250,000 clones, with more than 70% occurring only once. The source material was peripheral blood. The receptors derive from an elderly man with acute or convalescent COVID-19.

In this sample, this clone turned up once. Different DNA sequences within this sample yield the same CDR3. The chain couples TRBV30 to TRBJ2-7, with 8 bases that match TRBD1. With 1 base clipped from V and 3 bases from J, the junction kept 2 bases outside the gene matches. This CDR3 contains 13 residues. Per the germline V gene, CDR1 is GTSNPN and CDR2 is SVGIG (reference sequence). The CDR3 DNA is TGTGCCTGGAGTGAAGACAGGGGCTACGAGCAGTACTTC. Protein sequence: CAWSEDRGYEQYF.

This clone occurred once. V usage is TRBV7-9 and J usage is TRBJ1-4; 7 nucleotides align to TRBD1. The CDR3 sequence is 15 residues long. Germline V gene sequence: CDR1 SEHNR, CDR2 FQNEAQ (reference sequence). Trimming removed 5 bases from V and 6 bases from J; junction bases left unmatched: 9. CDR3 nucleotide sequence: TGTGCCAGCAGCGGGCGCGGCAGGGGGGATGAAAAACTGTTTTTT. This encodes CASSGRGRGDEKLFF. The whole variable domain, remainder taken from reference TRBV7-9 and TRBJ1-4, is DTGVSQNPRHKITKRGQNVTFRCDPISEHNRLYWYRQTLGQGPEFLTYFQNEAQLEKSRLLSDRFSAERPKGSFSTLEIQRTEQGDSAMYLCASSGRGRGDEKLFFGSGTQLSVL.

The chain carries TRBV5-6 and TRBJ2-7; 7 positions match TRBD1. V lost 5 bases to trimming and J lost 1 base; unmatched junction nucleotides: 9. This CDR3 is 15 amino acids long. From germline, CDR1 is SGHDT and CDR2 YYEEEE. CDR3 loop: CASSSMDRRSYEQYF. The CDR3 coding sequence is TGTGCCAGCAGTTCGATGGACAGGCGATCCTACGAGCAGTACTTC.

The rearrangement links TRBV5-1 to TRBJ2-3, with a tentative D call TRBD1 (6 bases). The CDR3 has 13 residues. Germline values: CDR1 SGHRS, CDR2 YFSETQ. V lost 2 bases, J lost 4 bases, and 8 bases lay in between. The CDR3 here is CASSLQGSDTQYF. In DNA form, the CDR3 reads TGCGCCAGCAGCTTACAGGGTTCAGATACGCAGTATTTT.

V gene TRBV19 combines with J gene TRBJ1-5; no reliable D call. The germline V gene has CDR1 LNHDA and CDR2 SQIVND (reference sequence). This CDR3 region has 17 residues. With 7 bases removed from V and 2 bases from J, the gap between germline ends came to 21 bases. The CDR3 loop is CASMEWTEVQGNQPQHF. Here the CDR3 DNA reads TGTGCCAGTATGGAGTGGACGGAGGTTCAGGGCAATCAGCCCCAGCATTTT.

The V call is TRBV14, the J call TRBJ2-3; 11 positions agree with TRBD2. CDR3 length: 16 amino acids. Germline V lookup: CDR1 SGHDN, CDR2 FVKESK. V lost 5 bases to trimming and J lost 1 base; unmatched junction nucleotides: 5. The CDR3 sequence: CASSARLAGRTDTQYF. DNA for the CDR3: TGTGCCAGCAGCGCGAGACTAGCGGGGCGCACAGATACGCAGTATTTT.

This chain links TRBV2 with TRBJ2-7, with 7 positions matching TRBD2. The CDR3 sequence is 16 residues long. Trimming cost V 4 bases and J 2 bases; bases outside gene matches: 11. The V gene's germline CDR1 is SNHLY and CDR2 FYNNEI. The CDR3 region is CASSGPGLTLTYEQYF. The CDR3 nucleotides read TGTGCCAGCAGTGGACCGGGACTAACACTTACCTACGAGCAGTACTTC.

The chain couples TRBV18 to TRBJ2-7, with 10 bases matching TRBD1. Germline loops: CDR1 KGHSH, CDR2 LQKENI. The CDR3 has 14 amino acids. The ends lost 8 bases at V and 3 bases at J; junction bases unmatched: 7. The CDR3 here is CASTYRTGGYEQYF. The CDR3 DNA sequence: TGTGCCAGCACCTATCGGACAGGGGGCTACGAGCAGTACTTC.

The chain joins TRBV27 to TRBJ2-1, with TRBD2 matching over 10 bases. Unmatched junction bases numbered 10, after V lost 3 bases and J lost 5 bases. The CDR3 spans 17 residues. Germline assignment: CDR1 MNHEY and CDR2 SMNVEV (reference sequence). The CDR3 protein is CASSFEAASGSHNEQFF. The CDR3 region has the DNA TGTGCCAGCAGTTTCGAGGCAGCTAGCGGGAGTCACAATGAGCAGTTCTTC.

This chain links TRBV4-1 with TRBJ1-2; D might be TRBD1 (6 bases). CDR3 size: 18 residues. Trimming removed 1 base at V and 3 bases at J, with 21 bases between. The germline CDR1 and CDR2 sequences are MGHRA and YSYEKL. CDR3 coding DNA: TGCGCCAGCAGCCAAGGGGGCATGACAGGCTCGTCGCACTATGGCTACACCTTC. It is translated as CASSQGGMTGSSHYGYTF.

This clone was seen a handful of times. The rearrangement links TRBV30 to TRBJ2-4; D may be TRBD1 (6 bases). The length of the CDR3 is 20 residues. The V end lost 2 bases, the J end lost 6 bases, and 32 bases lay between the germline ends. Germline-derived CDR1 and CDR2 are GTSNPN and SVGIG (reference sequence). CDR3 DNA: TGTGCCTGGAGTTCAGGGGCCACCCCCCGCCCTGATGTCGGTGCAAACATTCAGTACTTC. Encoded protein: CAWSSGATPRPDVGANIQYF.

The chain has TRBV28 and TRBJ1-1, with D possibly TRBD1 on 6 matching bases. Per the germline V gene, CDR1 is MDHEN and CDR2 is SYDVKM. The CDR3 totals 14 residues. V dropped 3 bases and J dropped 5 bases, with 13 bases sitting between them. The DNA of the CDR3 is TGTGCCAGCAGTTTCTCGGACAGTAGGACTGAAGCTTTCTTT. This translates into CASSFSDSRTEAFF.

This chain links TRBV3-1 (or the pseudogene TRBV3-2) with TRBJ1-4; TRBD1 is a possible D gene (6 bases). Trimming removed 0 bases at V and 3 bases at J, with 11 bases between. CDR3 length equals 16 residues. Germline V gives CDR1 LGHDT, CDR2 YNNKEL (reference sequence). As DNA, the CDR3 is TGTGCCAGCAGCCAAGAGGTCGGACAGTCTAATGAAAAACTGTTTTTT. This gives the protein CASSQEVGQSNEKLFF.

The chain carries TRBV5-6 and TRBJ2-2; 8 positions match TRBD2. V shed 4 bases and J 1 base; nucleotides not matched to a gene: 6. The length of the CDR3 is 16 residues. CDR1 is SGHDT, CDR2 YYEEEE, per germline. The CDR3 DNA reads TGTGCCAGCAGCCTGCAGCTAGCGGGGAACACCGGGGAGCTGTTTTTT. Amino acids: CASSLQLAGNTGELFF.

The J gene is TRBJ2-5, the V gene TRBV5-1, with TRBD2 matching over 10 bases. Germline CDR1 is SGHRS and CDR2 is YFSETQ. The CDR3 extends over 19 amino acids. V was pared by 0 bases and J by 3 bases, with 14 bases of the junction left unmatched. CDR3 loop: CASSLGPFESGGAEETQYF. CDR3 sequence (DNA): TGCGCCAGCAGCTTGGGTCCATTTGAGAGCGGGGGGGCCGAAGAGACCCAGTACTTC.

The rearrangement links TRBV2 to TRBJ2-1; D unresolved. The V gene lost 0 bases and the J gene lost 3 bases, with 6 bases spanning the gap. CDR1 and CDR2 (germline): SNHLY, FYNNEI. The CDR3 runs to 14 residues. The CDR3 DNA follows: TGTGCCAGCAGTGAAGCGGCAGTCTACAATGAGCAGTTCTTC. It translates to CASSEAAVYNEQFF. Full variable domain (missing parts from reference TRBV2 and TRBJ2-1): EPEVTQTPSHQVTQMGQEVILRCVPISNHLYFYWYRQILGQKVEFLVSFYNNEISEKSEIFDDQFSVERPDGSNFTLKIRSTKLEDSAMYFCASSEAAVYNEQFFGPGTRLTVL.